This T cell receptor beta chain was captured in a study of cytomegalovirus exposure and HLA in healthy donors. Primers for the PCR totalled 60 Vbeta and 13 Jbeta. Repertoires were generated with immunoSEQ multiplex PCR, while TCRdb's copy carries only in-frame clones and drops some. The data hold some 150,000 clones, with over 70% observed a single time. Donors had nominal health at sampling but likely had unrecorded immune exposures. The V end lost 3 bases, the J end lost 1 base, and 6 bases lay between the germline ends. CDR1 and CDR2 (germline): WSHSY, SAAADI. This CDR3 spans 13 amino acids. The sample taken for sequencing was PBMCs. The TCR sequence derives from a male donor in good health and CMV-seronegative. This chain connects TRBV10-2 to TRBJ1-1; D ambiguous. CDR3 amino acids: CASSDERNTEAFF. The CDR3 DNA sequence: TGCGCCAGCAGTGACGAGAGGAACACTGAAGCTTTCTTT.